A selection of T cell receptor beta chains follows, all from one sample in a study of tumor-infiltrating lymphocytes in oesophageal squamous cell carcinoma. TCRdb analysed the PCR reads with MiXCR anew, one entry per CDR3 protein. The table shows 9,500 to 11,000 distinct CDR3 sequences, with approximately 59% occurring only once. The specimen was esophageal tumor tissue. These receptors were obtained from a male donor with esophageal squamous cell carcinoma. Each CDR3 is given with its conserved first and last residue. The D gene is left open where the match is weak. Rows may omit the clone size; those that give it use once, few, many or a size class.

clone_size d_call j_call v_call cdr3_nt cdr3_aa
. . TRBJ1-4 TRBV7-2 TGTGCCAGCAGCGCCCGGGATCTGAATGAAAAACTGTTTTTT CASSARDLNEKLFF
. . TRBJ2-7 TRBV6-8 TGTGCCACCTGGTTGGGGATCCACGAGCAGTACTTC CATWLGIHEQYF
. . TRBJ1-2 TRBV6-9 TGTGCCAGCAGCCCCGACATGATGTATGGCTACACCTTC CASSPDMMYGYTF
. . TRBJ2-3 TRBV7-8 TGTGCCAGCAGCTTCGGGGACACCACAGATACGCAGTATTTT CASSFGDTTDTQYF
. TRBD2 TRBJ2-7 TRBV10-3 TGTGCCAGCAGCAAATCCGTTGCGGGAGGAATCTACGAGCAGTACTTC CASSKSVAGGIYEQYF
few . TRBJ2-5 TRBV7-2 TGTGCCAGCAGCACCGGACCAGTCGGGGAGACCCAGTACTTC CASSTGPVGETQYF
. TRBD2 TRBJ2-1 TRBV27 TGTGCCACCTACCTAGCGGGGGGTGACAATGAGCAGTTCTTC CATYLAGGDNEQFF
few TRBD2 TRBJ2-7 TRBV11-3 TGTGCCAGCAGCTTAGGACTAGCGGACAATGAGCAGTACTTC CASSLGLADNEQYF
. . TRBJ2-2 TRBV28 TGTGCCAGCAGGGCCCAGGGGTTGGGTACCGGGGAGCTGTTTTTT CASRAQGLGTGELFF
medium-sized TRBD2 TRBJ2-7 TRBV2 TGTGCCAGCAGCTTGGCGGGAGCTCGAAACGAGCAGTACTTC CASSLAGARNEQYF
many . TRBJ2-5 TRBV7-9 TGTGCCAGCAGCTACCCGGACGGGACGAGAGACCAGTACTTC CASSYPDGTRDQYF
. . TRBJ1-1 TRBV6-5 TGTGCCAGCAAATGGGGGGGGAACACTGAAGCTTTCTTT CASKWGGNTEAFF
. . TRBJ1-3 TRBV28 TGTGCCAGCAGTTCTCCCCATCAAGGCCTCTCTGGAAACACCATATATTTT CASSSPHQGLSGNTIYF
once . TRBJ2-1 TRBV7-6 . CASSFGGGSYEQYF
. . TRBJ1-5 TRBV6-5 TGTGCCAGCAGTGGGGATCCGAGAGGGCCAGGCGGGTATGGGAATCAGCCCCAGCATTTT CASSGDPRGPGGYGNQPQHF
few . TRBJ2-1 TRBV7-3 TGTGCCAGCAGCTCAAGTGGGGGTTCCTACAATGAGCAGTTCTTC CASSSSGGSYNEQFF
. TRBD2 TRBJ2-1 TRBV6-5 TGTGCCAGCCTGTTTGCGGCTAGCGGAAACAATGAGCAGTTCTTC CASLFAASGNNEQFF
. TRBD1 TRBJ2-7 TRBV29-1 TGCAGCGTTTGTCCGACAGGGGGGTACGAGCAGTACTTC CSVCPTGGYEQYF
once . TRBJ2-2 TRBV7-3 TGTGCCAGCAGCCCCGCCAGGCAGACGAACACCGGGGAGCTGTTTTTT CASSPARQTNTGELFF
once . TRBJ2-6 TRBV28 TGTGCCAGCAGTTTCGAAAGAGGCCGCGAGACCGAGTACTTC CASSFERGRETEYF
. . TRBJ2-7 TRBV12-3/TRBV12-4 TGTGCCAGCAGCTGGACAGTTCGCGAGCAGTACTTC CASSWTVREQYF
. TRBD1 TRBJ2-5 TRBV5-6 TGTGCCAGCAGCTTACGGGACAGGTGGAAAGAGACCCAGTACTTC CASSLRDRWKETQYF
. TRBD1 TRBJ2-6 TRBV7-2 TGTGCCAGCAGCCTGACAGGGGGAGTCTCTGGGGCCAACGTCCTGACTTTC CASSLTGGVSGANVLTF
. TRBD2 TRBJ2-1 TRBV28 TGTGCCAGCAGTTTATCCCTGACTAGCGGGGATTACAATGAGCAGTTCTTC CASSLSLTSGDYNEQFF
. . TRBJ2-2 TRBV6-6 TGTGCCAGCAGTTACTCCCATGCGAACACCGGGGAGCTGTTTTTT CASSYSHANTGELFF
. . TRBJ1-1 TRBV4-3 TGCGCCAGCAGCCAAGGGGCCCCGGGACACAAGAACACTGAAGCTTTCTTT CASSQGAPGHKNTEAFF
. . TRBJ2-3 TRBV28 TGTGCCAGCAACCTAGGGCGGGCTTATAATTCACCCCTCCACTTC CASNLGRAYNSPLHF
. . TRBJ2-5 TRBV7-6 TGTGCCAGCAGCCCTCTAGCCGATACAGGGTTGGTGACCCAGTACTTC CASSPLADTGLVTQYF
. . TRBJ2-2 TRBV7-4 TGTGCCAGCAGCTTAGGGGCTAGCAAGAACACCGGGGAGCTGTTTTTT CASSLGASKNTGELFF
many TRBD2 TRBJ2-5 TRBV12-3/TRBV12-4 TGTGCCAGCAGAGCGGGAGGGGAAGAGACCCAGTACTTC CASRAGGEETQYF
medium-sized . TRBJ2-7 TRBV24-1 TGTGCCACCAGTCCCCCGCAGGGCTACGAGCAGTACTTC CATSPPQGYEQYF
medium-sized . TRBJ2-7 TRBV6-6 TGTGCCAGCAGTTACGAGAAGGGGACCTACGAGCAGTACTTC CASSYEKGTYEQYF
. TRBD2 TRBJ2-5 TRBV14 TGTGCCAGCAGCCCCCGGACTAGCGGTTTCGGGGAGACCCAGTACTTC CASSPRTSGFGETQYF
many . TRBJ2-3 TRBV5-1 TGCGCCAGCAGCTTGGGCCAGCGGGATACGCAGTATTTT CASSLGQRDTQYF
few . TRBJ1-2 TRBV7-2 TGTGCCAGCAGCTTAGCGATGGCAGGGACGAACTATGGCTACACCTTC CASSLAMAGTNYGYTF